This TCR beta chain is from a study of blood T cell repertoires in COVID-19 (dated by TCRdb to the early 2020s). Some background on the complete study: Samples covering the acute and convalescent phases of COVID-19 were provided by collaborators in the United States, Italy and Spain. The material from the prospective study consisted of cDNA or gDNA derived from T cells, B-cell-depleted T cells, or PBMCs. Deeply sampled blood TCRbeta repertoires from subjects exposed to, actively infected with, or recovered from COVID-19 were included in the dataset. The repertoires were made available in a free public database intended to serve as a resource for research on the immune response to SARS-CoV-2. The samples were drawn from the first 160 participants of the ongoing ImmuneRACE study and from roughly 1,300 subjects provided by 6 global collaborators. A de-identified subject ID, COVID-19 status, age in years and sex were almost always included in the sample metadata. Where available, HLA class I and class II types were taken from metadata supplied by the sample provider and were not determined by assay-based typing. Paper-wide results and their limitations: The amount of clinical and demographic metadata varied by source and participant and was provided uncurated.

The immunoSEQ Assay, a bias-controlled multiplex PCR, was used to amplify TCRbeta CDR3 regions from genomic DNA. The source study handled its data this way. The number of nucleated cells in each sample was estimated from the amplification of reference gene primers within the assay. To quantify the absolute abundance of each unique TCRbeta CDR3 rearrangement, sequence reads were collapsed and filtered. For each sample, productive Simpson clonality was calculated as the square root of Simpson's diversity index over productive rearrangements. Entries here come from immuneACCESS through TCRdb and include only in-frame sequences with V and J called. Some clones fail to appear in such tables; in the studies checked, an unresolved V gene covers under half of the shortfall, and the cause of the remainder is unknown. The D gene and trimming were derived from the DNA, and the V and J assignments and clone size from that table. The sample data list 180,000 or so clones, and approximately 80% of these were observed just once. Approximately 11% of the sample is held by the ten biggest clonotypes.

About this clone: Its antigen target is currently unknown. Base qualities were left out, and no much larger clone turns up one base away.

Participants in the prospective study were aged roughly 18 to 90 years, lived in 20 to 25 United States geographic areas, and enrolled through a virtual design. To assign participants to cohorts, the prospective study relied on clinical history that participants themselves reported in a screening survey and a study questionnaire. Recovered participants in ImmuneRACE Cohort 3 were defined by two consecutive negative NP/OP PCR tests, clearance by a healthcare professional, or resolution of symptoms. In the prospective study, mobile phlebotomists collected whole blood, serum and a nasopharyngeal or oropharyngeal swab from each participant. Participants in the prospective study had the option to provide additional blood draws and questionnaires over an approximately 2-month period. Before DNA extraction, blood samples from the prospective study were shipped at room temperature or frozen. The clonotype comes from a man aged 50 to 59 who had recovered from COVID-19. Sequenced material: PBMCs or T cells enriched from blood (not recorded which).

The DNA sequence is given as TGTGCCAGCAGTTTTGGGGTATTGGGACAGGGGAATTATGGCTACACCTTC. It is translated as CASSFGVLGQGNYGYTF. The chain is made from TRBV28 and TRBJ1-2, with 10 central nucleotides matching TRBD1. From V the trimming removes 3 bases and from J it removes 5 bases, while the gene matches leave 12 bases of the junction unaccounted for. Inclusive of the bounding cysteine and phenylalanine, the CDR3 is 17 residues long. Just CDR3 DNA is preserved here, 51 bases in frame from base 1. CDR1 is given as MDHEN and CDR2 as SYDVKM, both from the germline V gene.